This is a list of T cell receptor beta chains from one sample in a study of T cells in Graves' hyperthyroidism and ophthalmopathy. TCRdb ran MiXCR on the multiplex PCR reads and lists one entry per CDR3 protein. The sample lists 200,000 to 250,000 distinct CDR3 sequences, about 17% seen once, with around 48% in the top ten. The material sequenced was blood. The receptors were sampled from a woman aged 50 to 60 with Graves' hyperthyroidism. The CDR3 runs from the conserved cysteine through the conserved F or W. Each record gives: CDR3 DNA, CDR3 protein, J gene, clone size, D gene, V gene. A D gene is named only where the DNA matches it firmly. The size entry is marked missing in some rows and otherwise reads once, few, many or a size class.

CDR3nt: TGTGCCAGCATTACCTCTGGGGCCAACGTCCTGACTTTC
CDR3aa: CASITSGANVLTF
j_gene: TRBJ2-6
abundance: -
d_gene: -
v_gene: TRBV2

CDR3nt: TGTGCCACCAGTGACAGCGGATGGGGAGAGACCCAGTACTTC
CDR3aa: CATSDSGWGETQYF
j_gene: TRBJ2-5
abundance: few
d_gene: -
v_gene: TRBV24-1

CDR3nt: TGCAGTGCTAGCCGGGGTCGCACTGAAGCTTTCTTT
CDR3aa: CSASRGRTEAFF
j_gene: TRBJ1-1
abundance: many
d_gene: -
v_gene: TRBV20-1

CDR3nt: TGCAGTGCTAGAGCTTTCCCCAAAACTTATTTGCGGCAGTACTTC
CDR3aa: CSARAFPKTYLRQYF
j_gene: TRBJ2-7
abundance: few
d_gene: -
v_gene: TRBV20-1

CDR3nt: TGTGCCAGCAGCAAAGCTGGGGCAGGGGACGGCTACACCTTC
CDR3aa: CASSKAGAGDGYTF
j_gene: TRBJ1-2
abundance: -
d_gene: -
v_gene: TRBV6-1

CDR3nt: TGTGCCAGCAGTTCCACGGGACAGGGGACACACTATGGCTACACCTTC
CDR3aa: CASSSTGQGTHYGYTF
j_gene: TRBJ1-2
abundance: many
d_gene: TRBD1
v_gene: TRBV28

CDR3nt: TGTGCCAGCAGTCTTACGGGACTAGGTCCCCATGAGCAGTTCTTC
CDR3aa: CASSLTGLGPHEQFF
j_gene: TRBJ2-1
abundance: many
d_gene: TRBD2
v_gene: TRBV12-3/TRBV12-4

CDR3nt: TGTGCCAGCAGTTTGTTACTAGCGGGAGGGATAGATACGCAGTATTTT
CDR3aa: CASSLLLAGGIDTQYF
j_gene: TRBJ2-3
abundance: many
d_gene: TRBD2
v_gene: TRBV12-3/TRBV12-4

CDR3nt: TGTGCCACCAGCCACGGGGAGTCCGCCTACAATGAGCAGTTCTTC
CDR3aa: CATSHGESAYNEQFF
j_gene: TRBJ2-1
abundance: many
d_gene: -
v_gene: TRBV24-1

CDR3nt: TGTGCCAGCAGCTTAGTATTCCGGGGGGCGAACACTGAAGCTTTCTTT
CDR3aa: CASSLVFRGANTEAFF
j_gene: TRBJ1-1
abundance: many
d_gene: -
v_gene: TRBV11-2

CDR3nt: TGTGCCAGCAGCCGACTAGCTAATGAGCAGTTCTTC
CDR3aa: CASSRLANEQFF
j_gene: TRBJ2-1
abundance: -
d_gene: TRBD2
v_gene: TRBV4-2

CDR3nt: TGTGCCAGCAGTTACTCGAGGAGGCAGTTCTTC
CDR3aa: CASSYSRRQFF
j_gene: TRBJ2-1
abundance: -
d_gene: -
v_gene: TRBV6-5

CDR3nt: TGCGCCAGCAGCAGGACTAGCGGGAGGGGGTCCTACGAGCAGTACTTC
CDR3aa: CASSRTSGRGSYEQYF
j_gene: TRBJ2-7
abundance: many
d_gene: TRBD2
v_gene: TRBV5-1

CDR3nt: TGTGCCAGCAGCTCCGGGCAGTTGGTTCAGCCCCAGCATTTT
CDR3aa: CASSSGQLVQPQHF
j_gene: TRBJ1-5
abundance: few
d_gene: -
v_gene: TRBV6-1

CDR3nt: TGTGCCAGCAGCCTCCGACGGGAGAACACTGAAGCTTTCTTT
CDR3aa: CASSLRRENTEAFF
j_gene: TRBJ1-1
abundance: many
d_gene: -
v_gene: TRBV7-3

CDR3nt: TGTGCCAGCAGCCCACCGACAGGGCTTGGAGAGACCCAGTACTTC
CDR3aa: CASSPPTGLGETQYF
j_gene: TRBJ2-5
abundance: many
d_gene: TRBD1
v_gene: TRBV11-2

CDR3nt: TGTGCCTGGAGCCGGGACAGGCCGAATGGCTACACCTTC
CDR3aa: CAWSRDRPNGYTF
j_gene: TRBJ1-2
abundance: few
d_gene: TRBD1
v_gene: TRBV30

CDR3nt: TGTGCCACCAGCAGAGATCCCTTCAGGGGCCGATTTGATTCACCCCTCCACTTT
CDR3aa: CATSRDPFRGRFDSPLHF
j_gene: TRBJ1-6
abundance: few
d_gene: -
v_gene: TRBV15

CDR3nt: TGCAGCGTTGGGGTATTCATGAACACTGAAGCTTTCTTT
CDR3aa: CSVGVFMNTEAFF
j_gene: TRBJ1-1
abundance: many
d_gene: -
v_gene: TRBV29-1

CDR3nt: TGCGCCAGCAGCTTGGGACTGGGTAACGGGGCCAACGTCCTGACTTTC
CDR3aa: CASSLGLGNGANVLTF
j_gene: TRBJ2-6
abundance: -
d_gene: -
v_gene: TRBV5-1

CDR3nt: TGTGCCAGCAGCCAATACGGGACCCTCGAGCAGTACTTC
CDR3aa: CASSQYGTLEQYF
j_gene: TRBJ2-7
abundance: few
d_gene: -
v_gene: TRBV3-1

CDR3nt: TGTGCCAGCAGTTTATCTGTGACAGTTGAAAAACTGTTTTTT
CDR3aa: CASSLSVTVEKLFF
j_gene: TRBJ1-4
abundance: many
d_gene: -
v_gene: TRBV12-3/TRBV12-4

CDR3nt: TGTGCCAGCAGTAGGGCGGTGGGCACCGGGGAGCTGTTTTTT
CDR3aa: CASSRAVGTGELFF
j_gene: TRBJ2-2
abundance: few
d_gene: -
v_gene: TRBV7-2

CDR3nt: TGTGCCAGCAGCTCCGGGGCAGCGGCTTTCTTT
CDR3aa: CASSSGAAAFF
j_gene: TRBJ1-1
abundance: many
d_gene: -
v_gene: TRBV7-9

CDR3nt: TGTGCCAGCAGCCAAGATGCCGAATTCAGCGGGAGGACAAACAATGAGCAGTTCTTC
CDR3aa: CASSQDAEFSGRTNNEQFF
j_gene: TRBJ2-1
abundance: -
d_gene: TRBD2
v_gene: TRBV3-1

CDR3nt: TGTGCCAGCAGCCAACTAGCGGGAGGCCACGAGCAGTACTTC
CDR3aa: CASSQLAGGHEQYF
j_gene: TRBJ2-7
abundance: many
d_gene: TRBD2
v_gene: TRBV3-1

CDR3nt: TGTGCCAGCAGGCAGGGGGAGTACACTGAAGCTTTCTTT
CDR3aa: CASRQGEYTEAFF
j_gene: TRBJ1-1
abundance: many
d_gene: TRBD1
v_gene: TRBV6-1

CDR3nt: TGTGCCACCAGTGAAGGGAGTTTGGACGAGCAGTACTTC
CDR3aa: CATSEGSLDEQYF
j_gene: TRBJ2-7
abundance: many
d_gene: -
v_gene: TRBV24-1

CDR3nt: TGTGCCAGCAGCTTAATCTCAAAATACACAGATACGCAGTATTTT
CDR3aa: CASSLISKYTDTQYF
j_gene: TRBJ2-3
abundance: many
d_gene: -
v_gene: TRBV7-9

CDR3nt: TGTGCCAGCACTGGAGGTCGTAGGCACTTGAGCTATGGCTACACCTTC
CDR3aa: CASTGGRRHLSYGYTF
j_gene: TRBJ1-2
abundance: many
d_gene: -
v_gene: TRBV12-3/TRBV12-4

CDR3nt: TGTGCCAGCAGCTCGACAGGGGGGGAAGAGACCCAGTACTTC
CDR3aa: CASSSTGGEETQYF
j_gene: TRBJ2-5
abundance: many
d_gene: TRBD1
v_gene: TRBV5-6

CDR3nt: TGTGCCAGCAGCCACGGGGCGGGAGCTGCCCAAAACAATGAGCAGTTCTTC
CDR3aa: CASSHGAGAAQNNEQFF
j_gene: TRBJ2-1
abundance: few
d_gene: TRBD2
v_gene: TRBV7-8

CDR3nt: TGTGCCAGCAGCTTGACTAGCGATTACCACGAGCAGTACTTC
CDR3aa: CASSLTSDYHEQYF
j_gene: TRBJ2-7
abundance: many
d_gene: TRBD2
v_gene: TRBV7-3

CDR3nt: TGTGCCAGTAGTATAGAAAAGGGACCTGGGGAGCTGTTTTTT
CDR3aa: CASSIEKGPGELFF
j_gene: TRBJ2-2
abundance: -
d_gene: -
v_gene: TRBV19

CDR3nt: TGTGCCAGCAGTTACTCGAGTGGGGGCGTGAGTGCTTTCTTT
CDR3aa: CASSYSSGGVSAFF
j_gene: TRBJ1-1
abundance: -
d_gene: -
v_gene: TRBV6-5

CDR3nt: TGTGCCAGCAGCTCCGGGACAGGGGGCAGGGATACGCAGTATTTT
CDR3aa: CASSSGTGGRDTQYF
j_gene: TRBJ2-3
abundance: -
d_gene: TRBD1
v_gene: TRBV13